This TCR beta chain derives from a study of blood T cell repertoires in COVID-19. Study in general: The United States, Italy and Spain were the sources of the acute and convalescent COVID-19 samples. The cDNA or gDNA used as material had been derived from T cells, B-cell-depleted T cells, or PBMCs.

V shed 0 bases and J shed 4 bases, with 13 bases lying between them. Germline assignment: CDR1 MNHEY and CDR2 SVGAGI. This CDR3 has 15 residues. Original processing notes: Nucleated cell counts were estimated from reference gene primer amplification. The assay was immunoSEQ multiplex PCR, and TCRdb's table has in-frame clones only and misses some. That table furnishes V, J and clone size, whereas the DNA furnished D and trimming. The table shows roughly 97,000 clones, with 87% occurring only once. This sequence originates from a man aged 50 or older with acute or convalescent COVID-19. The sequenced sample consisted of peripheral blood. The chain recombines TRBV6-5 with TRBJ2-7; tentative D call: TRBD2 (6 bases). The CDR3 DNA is TGTGCCAGCAGTTACTCCACGGGAGCCGTATACGAGCAGTACTTC. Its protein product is CASSYSTGAVYEQYF.